By share of the sample, the clone carrying this T cell receptor beta chain is medium-sized (0.01 to 0.1%). This record belongs to a study of T cell repertoires in aging, cancer and after chemotherapy. Rearranged V-D-J TRB sequences were amplified with a mixed TRB-A/B primer pool. TCRdb called the multiplex PCR reads again in MiXCR, with one record for every CDR3 protein. The sample consists of approximately 9,700 distinct CDR3 sequences, 25% to 30% of them appearing once. V lost 2 bases and J 0 bases, leaving 11 bases between the germline ends. This CDR3 has 16 residues. Germline lookup yields CDR1 LNHDA and CDR2 SQIVND (reference sequence). Peripheral blood genomic DNA, not sorted cells or RNA, was the template.

Sequencing used blood. The chain recombines TRBV19 with TRBJ1-3, with D tentatively TRBD1 (5 bases). The sequence derives from a human donor in good health. CDR3 sequence (DNA): TGTGCCAGTAGTATAAACTCCGGACACTCTGGAAACACCATATATTTT. This codes for CASSINSGHSGNTIYF.